These 10 T cell receptor beta chains share one sample of origin, sequenced in a study of shared clonotypes between healthy human individuals. CD45RO-negative CD8 cells positively selected for CCR7 made up the naive population, which excluded terminally differentiated effector memory CD45RA+ cells. Using immunoSEQ multiplex PCR, the repertoire was profiled, and TCRdb retains in-frame clones only, with some absent. Of about 820,000 clones in the sample, 90% to 95% were seen once. Sequencing used naive CD8+ T cells sorted from blood. The receptors originated from a man aged 25-40 years in good health.

The genes are TRBV9 and TRBJ2-1; TRBD1 aligns across 11 bases. V shed 2 bases and J 3 bases; nucleotides not matched to a gene: 4. CDR3 size: 16 residues. Germline V gives CDR1 SGDLS, CDR2 YYNGEE. The CDR3 here is CASSVGQGGYYNEQFF. In DNA form, the CDR3 reads TGTGCCAGCAGCGTGGGACAGGGGGGCTACTACAATGAGCAGTTCTTC. Full variable domain (remainder filled in from reference TRBV9 and TRBJ2-1): DSGVTQTPKHLITATGQRVTLRCSPRSGDLSVYWYQQSLDQGLQFLIQYYNGEERAKGNILERFSAQQFPDLHSELNLSSLELGDSALYFCASSVGQGGYYNEQFFGPGTRLTVL.

CDR3 DNA: TGTGCCAGCTCACCGACTAGCGGGAGCTACAATGAGCAGTTCTTC. Protein product: CASSPTSGSYNEQFF. The chain joins TRBV18 to TRBJ2-1; 12 positions match TRBD2. After removal of 3 bases from V and 3 bases from J, the junction contained 0 bases not matched to a gene. The germline CDR1 and CDR2 sequences are KGHSH and LQKENI. This CDR3 is built from 15 residues. Together with reference TRBV18 and TRBJ2-1, the CDR3 gives the full variable domain: NAGVMQNPRHLVRRRGQEARLRCSPMKGHSHVYWYRQLPEEGLKFMVYLQKENIIDESGMPKERFSAEFPKEGPSILRIQQVVRGDSAAYFCASSPTSGSYNEQFFGPGTRLTVL.

On this clone: In the same sample, other DNA sequences code for this CDR3. This CDR3 reads CASSLAGTGELFF. The CDR3 nucleotides read TGTGCCAGCAGCTTAGCGGGCACCGGGGAGCTGTTTTTT. The chain joins TRBV7-9 to TRBJ2-2; no definite D call. CDR3 length: 13 amino acids. V was clipped by 0 bases and J by 4 bases, with 3 bases between them. The germline CDR1 and CDR2 sequences are SEHNR and FQNEAQ (reference sequence).

Worth noting for this clone: Other DNA sequences in this specimen translate into the identical CDR3. Here the CDR3 DNA reads TGTGCCAGCAGTTTGAGGGACAGGGTGGGTAATGAGCAGTTCTTC. As protein: CASSLRDRVGNEQFF. This chain links TRBV27 with TRBJ2-1; 9 bases map to TRBD1. Trimming took 3 bases from V and 7 from J; bases not matched to a gene: 7. This CDR3 is built from 15 residues. Germline V lookup: CDR1 MNHEY, CDR2 SMNVEV (reference sequence).

The gene calls are TRBV5-6 and TRBJ1-2, with D possibly being TRBD1 (6 bases). Per germline, CDR1 SGHDT and CDR2 YYEEEE. CDR3 length: 13 residues. Trimming removed 1 base from V and 7 bases from J, with 11 bases in between. DNA for the CDR3: TGTGCCAGCAGCTTGAGGGGGAATCTTGGCTACACCTTC. Its protein product is CASSLRGNLGYTF.

The chain employs TRBV2 and TRBJ2-1; 14 bases map to TRBD2. Germline assignment: CDR1 SNHLY and CDR2 FYNNEI. Unmatched junction bases numbered 16, after V lost 6 bases and J lost 6 bases. The CDR3 totals 19 residues. For the CDR3, the DNA is TGTGCCAGCAGATCCCGGACTAGCGGGAGGCCCCGGTGGGCCAATGAGCAGTTCTTC. It specifies CASRSRTSGRPRWANEQFF.

V and J are TRBV4-1 and TRBJ2-5, with TRBD2 matching 8 bases. In germline, CDR1 is MGHRA, CDR2 YSYEKL. Unmatched junction bases numbered 7, after V lost 0 bases and J lost 4 bases. CDR3 length equals 16 residues. DNA for the CDR3: TGCGCCAGCAGCCAAGATCCAGGGGCGGGGGGAGAGACCCAGTACTTC. Translation: CASSQDPGAGGETQYF.

The chain combines TRBV19 with TRBJ2-5; D may be TRBD1 or TRBD2 (5 bases each). V dropped 5 bases and J dropped 0 bases, with 13 bases sitting between them. Germline lookup yields CDR1 LNHDA and CDR2 SQIVND (reference sequence). This CDR3 spans 15 amino acids. The CDR3 DNA sequence: TGTGCCAGTAGTGCCCCGGGACCCAACCAAGAGACCCAGTACTTC. Protein: CASSAPGPNQETQYF.

The rearrangement links TRBV29-1 to TRBJ2-7, with 8 bases aligning to TRBD1. The J segment lost 5 bases and the V segment lost 8 bases, leaving 8 bases of the junction unmatched. Germline values: CDR1 SQVTM, CDR2 ANQGSEA. The CDR3 spans 12 residues. In nucleotides, the CDR3 is TGCAGCCTCCGGACAGGGACAAACGAGCAGTACTTC. Translation: CSLRTGTNEQYF.

The rearrangement uses TRBV30 and TRBJ1-1; 10 bases match TRBD1. The CDR3 is made up of 14 amino acids. Germline-derived CDR1 and CDR2 are GTSNPN and SVGIG (reference sequence). With 5 bases clipped from V and 5 bases from J, the junction kept 8 bases outside the gene matches. The CDR3 DNA sequence: TGTGCCTGGCTTGAGACAGGGGGCTGGACTGAAGCTTTCTTT. Protein sequence: CAWLETGGWTEAFF.